This T cell receptor beta chain was sequenced in a study of T cells in Graves' hyperthyroidism and ophthalmopathy. Findings of the study overall: Stable hyperthyroidism and ophthalmopathy were separated using 13 V-J signatures. Most expanded thyroid clonotypes above 0.001 recurred in blood. A median roughly 6.6 months before onset, the model predicted ophthalmopathy.

The germline gives CDR1 MDHEN, CDR2 SYDVKM. The CDR3 consists of 16 residues. The ends lost 2 bases at V and 2 bases at J; junction bases unmatched: 2. A remark on this clonotype: Its antigen is undetermined.

What was amplified from RNA transcripts were TCR beta CDR3 regions. HTBI primers were the set used in a first-round RT-PCR of the TCR CDR3. TCRdb independently ran MiXCR on the multiplex PCR reads; one entry per CDR3 protein. Of a few hundred thousand distinct CDR3 sequences detected, 13% appear once; the ten largest clones hold about a fifth. The chain is built from TRBV28 and TRBJ2-1; 11 nucleotides line up with TRBD2. The sequence was obtained from a man aged 25 to 40 with Graves' hyperthyroidism that later progressed to Graves' ophthalmopathy. Sequenced material: blood. CDR3 region: CASSLASGGTYNEQFF. CDR3 bases: TGTGCCAGCAGTTTAGCTAGCGGGGGGACCTACAATGAGCAGTTCTTC.